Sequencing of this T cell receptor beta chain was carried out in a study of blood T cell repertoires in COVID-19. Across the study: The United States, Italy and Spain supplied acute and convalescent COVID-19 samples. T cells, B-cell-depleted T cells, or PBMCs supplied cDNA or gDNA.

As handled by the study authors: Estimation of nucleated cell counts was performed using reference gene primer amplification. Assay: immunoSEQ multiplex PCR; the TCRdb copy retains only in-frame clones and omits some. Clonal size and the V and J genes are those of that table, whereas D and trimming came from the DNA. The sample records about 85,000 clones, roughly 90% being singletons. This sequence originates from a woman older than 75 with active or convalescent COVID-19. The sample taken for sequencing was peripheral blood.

The CDR3 is CASRRTGGNTIYF. CDR3 nucleotide sequence: TGTGCCAGCAGGAGGACAGGGGGAAACACCATATATTTT. This sequence joins TRBV27 and TRBJ1-3; 8 positions match TRBD1. The CDR3 is made up of 13 amino acids. Germline CDR1 reads MNHEY; CDR2 reads SMNVEV (reference sequence). Trimming removed 6 bases from V and 4 bases from J; junction bases left unmatched: 2.